This T cell receptor (beta chain) comes out of a study of cytomegalovirus exposure and HLA in healthy donors. Whole-study results and caveats: It was taken for granted in presence/absence analyses that sequencing depth across donors was roughly uniform. Researchers had no immune exposure information except CMV serostatus available.

Vbeta (60) and Jbeta (13) primers were used in the PCR. The assay was immunoSEQ multiplex PCR, and TCRdb's table has in-frame clones only and misses some. The sample lists just over 200,000 clones; 80% to 85% were seen once. The CDR3 spans 13 residues. The germline CDR1 and CDR2 sequences are LNHDA and SQIVND (reference sequence). V lost 5 bases and J lost 2, with 10 bases in between. As to this clone: Its cognate antigen is unknown.

The sequenced sample consisted of PBMCs. The chain carries TRBV19 and TRBJ2-7; D uncertain. This TCR was sampled from a woman aged 35 to 49 in good health and CMV-seronegative. CDR3: CASSHSITYEQYF. The DNA of the CDR3 is TGTGCCAGTAGTCATAGTATCACCTACGAGCAGTACTTC.